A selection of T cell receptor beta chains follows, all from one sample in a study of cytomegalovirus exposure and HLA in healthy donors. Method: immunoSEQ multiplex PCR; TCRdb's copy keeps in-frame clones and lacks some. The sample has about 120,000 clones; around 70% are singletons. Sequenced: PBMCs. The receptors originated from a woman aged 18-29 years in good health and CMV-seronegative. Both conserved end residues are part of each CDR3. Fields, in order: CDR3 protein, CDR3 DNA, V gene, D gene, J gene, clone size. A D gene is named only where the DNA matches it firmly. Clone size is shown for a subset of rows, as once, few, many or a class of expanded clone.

cdr3_aa: CASSRIGGNEQYF
cdr3_nt: TGTGCCAGCAGTCGAATCGGGGGTAACGAGCAGTACTTC
v_call: TRBV27
d_call: -
j_call: TRBJ2-7
clone_size: -

cdr3_aa: CASSQGTGKRADTQYF
cdr3_nt: TGCGCCAGCAGCCAAGGGACAGGGAAGAGAGCAGATACGCAGTATTTT
v_call: TRBV4-1
d_call: TRBD1
j_call: TRBJ2-3
clone_size: -

cdr3_aa: CASSGRTGLAYSPLHF
cdr3_nt: TGTGCCAGCAGCGGACGGACAGGCCTCGCCTATTCACCCCTCCACTTT
v_call: TRBV7-2
d_call: TRBD1
j_call: TRBJ1-6
clone_size: -

cdr3_aa: CSVAGAKVNEQFF
cdr3_nt: TGCAGCGTCGCCGGAGCTAAGGTAAATGAGCAGTTCTTC
v_call: TRBV29-1
d_call: -
j_call: TRBJ2-1
clone_size: -

cdr3_aa: CASSQEGTGGNTDTQYF
cdr3_nt: TGTGCCAGCAGCCAAGAGGGGACAGGAGGAAATACAGATACGCAGTATTTT
v_call: TRBV4-2
d_call: TRBD1
j_call: TRBJ2-3
clone_size: once

cdr3_aa: CASRGLGGYQETQYF
cdr3_nt: TGTGCCAGCAGAGGCCTGGGGGGGTACCAAGAGACCCAGTACTTC
v_call: TRBV28
d_call: TRBD2
j_call: TRBJ2-5
clone_size: -

cdr3_aa: CASSEQFLKNRGTNYGYTF
cdr3_nt: TGTGCCAGCAGTGAACAATTTTTGAAAAACAGGGGAACTAACTATGGCTACACCTTC
v_call: TRBV2
d_call: TRBD1
j_call: TRBJ1-2
clone_size: -

cdr3_aa: CASTTSWRAAEAFF
cdr3_nt: TGTGCCAGTACCACAAGTTGGAGGGCGGCTGAAGCTTTCTTT
v_call: TRBV19
d_call: -
j_call: TRBJ1-1
clone_size: -

cdr3_aa: CASSLAPGGGTEAFF
cdr3_nt: TGCGCCAGCAGCTTGGCCCCCGGGGGTGGCACTGAAGCTTTCTTT
v_call: TRBV5-1
d_call: -
j_call: TRBJ1-1
clone_size: -

cdr3_aa: CASSLRGGATETQYF
cdr3_nt: TGTGCCAGCAGCTTAAGAGGGGGGGCCACGGAGACCCAGTACTTC
v_call: TRBV7-8
d_call: -
j_call: TRBJ2-5
clone_size: -

cdr3_aa: CASSDRRRAMNTEAFF
cdr3_nt: TGTGCCAGCAGTGATAGACGGAGGGCCATGAACACTGAAGCTTTCTTT
v_call: TRBV2
d_call: -
j_call: TRBJ1-1
clone_size: -

cdr3_aa: CASSPTGVAGENEQFF
cdr3_nt: TGTGCCAGCAGCCCCACCGGGGTAGCGGGCGAAAATGAGCAGTTCTTC
v_call: TRBV5-6
d_call: TRBD2
j_call: TRBJ2-1
clone_size: -

cdr3_aa: CASSPGVLTDTQYF
cdr3_nt: TGCGCCAGCAGCCCGGGGGTGCTCACAGATACGCAGTATTTT
v_call: TRBV5-1
d_call: -
j_call: TRBJ2-3
clone_size: few

cdr3_aa: CASSPGTGLEQYF
cdr3_nt: TGTGCCAGCAGCCCCGGGACAGGTCTAGAGCAGTACTTC
v_call: TRBV7-3
d_call: TRBD1
j_call: TRBJ2-7
clone_size: few

cdr3_aa: CASSFGQGVNGYTF
cdr3_nt: TGTGCCAGCAGTTTCGGACAGGGGGTTAATGGCTACACCTTC
v_call: TRBV27
d_call: TRBD1
j_call: TRBJ1-2
clone_size: -

cdr3_aa: CASSSGTGGGYEQYF
cdr3_nt: TGTGCCAGCAGTTCCGGGACAGGGGGCGGCTACGAGCAGTACTTC
v_call: TRBV7-6
d_call: TRBD1
j_call: TRBJ2-7
clone_size: -

cdr3_aa: CASSLYSPDRGQGQPQHF
cdr3_nt: TGTGCCAGCAGTTTATACTCACCTGACAGGGGGCAGGGTCAGCCCCAGCATTTT
v_call: TRBV27
d_call: TRBD1
j_call: TRBJ1-5
clone_size: -

cdr3_aa: CSVVWGEGTEAFF
cdr3_nt: TGCAGCGTTGTTTGGGGGGAGGGCACTGAAGCTTTCTTT
v_call: TRBV29-1
d_call: -
j_call: TRBJ1-1
clone_size: -

cdr3_aa: CASSYFGTSNEKLFF
cdr3_nt: TGTGCCAGCAGTTATTTCGGGACATCTAATGAAAAACTGTTTTTT
v_call: TRBV6-6
d_call: -
j_call: TRBJ1-4
clone_size: -

cdr3_aa: CASSLDSGGTDTQYF
cdr3_nt: TGTGCCAGCAGCTTGGATAGCGGGGGCACAGATACGCAGTATTTT
v_call: TRBV5-4
d_call: TRBD2
j_call: TRBJ2-3
clone_size: -

cdr3_aa: CSVATIASYEQYF
cdr3_nt: TGCAGCGTTGCCACGATAGCCTCCTACGAGCAGTACTTC
v_call: TRBV29-1
d_call: -
j_call: TRBJ2-7
clone_size: -

cdr3_aa: CASSLDSSGYTF
cdr3_nt: TGTGCCAGCAGCTTGGACAGTAGTGGCTACACCTTC
v_call: TRBV7-2
d_call: -
j_call: TRBJ1-2
clone_size: -

cdr3_aa: CASSLPQEGPGGNTGELFF
cdr3_nt: TGCGCCAGCAGCTTACCCCAGGAAGGTCCAGGGGGGAACACCGGGGAGCTGTTTTTT
v_call: TRBV5-1
d_call: TRBD1
j_call: TRBJ2-2
clone_size: -

cdr3_aa: CASSLAGGNSPLHF
cdr3_nt: TGTGCCAGCAGCTTGGCCGGGGGAAATTCACCCCTCCACTTT
v_call: TRBV5-4
d_call: -
j_call: TRBJ1-6
clone_size: few

cdr3_aa: CASSPGGAQHF
cdr3_nt: TGTGCCAGCAGCCCCGGGGGGGCCCAGCATTTT
v_call: TRBV28
d_call: -
j_call: TRBJ1-5
clone_size: -

cdr3_aa: CASSLGNRVEKLFF
cdr3_nt: TGCGCCAGCAGCTTGGGGAACAGAGTGGAAAAACTGTTTTTT
v_call: TRBV5-1
d_call: -
j_call: TRBJ1-4
clone_size: once

cdr3_aa: CASSLPGSSAFF
cdr3_nt: TGCGCCAGCAGCTTGCCGGGGTCGTCAGCTTTCTTT
v_call: TRBV5-1
d_call: -
j_call: TRBJ1-1
clone_size: -

cdr3_aa: CAWRTVGTGNYGYTF
cdr3_nt: TGTGCCTGGAGAACGGTGGGGACAGGGAACTATGGCTACACCTTC
v_call: TRBV30
d_call: TRBD1
j_call: TRBJ1-2
clone_size: -

cdr3_aa: CATSRGGSSYEQYF
cdr3_nt: TGTGCCACCAGCAGAGGAGGTTCCTCCTACGAGCAGTACTTC
v_call: TRBV15
d_call: -
j_call: TRBJ2-7
clone_size: -

cdr3_aa: CASSVDPDGGVEAFF
cdr3_nt: TGTGCCAGCAGCGTAGACCCCGATGGCGGTGTTGAAGCTTTCTTT
v_call: TRBV9
d_call: -
j_call: TRBJ1-1
clone_size: -

cdr3_aa: CASSVFVVDSGNTIYF
cdr3_nt: TGCGCCAGCAGCGTTTTTGTCGTAGACTCTGGAAACACCATATATTTT
v_call: TRBV5-1
d_call: -
j_call: TRBJ1-3
clone_size: -

cdr3_aa: CAIPGQKTGELFF
cdr3_nt: TGTGCCATACCGGGACAGAAAACCGGGGAGCTGTTTTTT
v_call: TRBV19
d_call: TRBD1
j_call: TRBJ2-2
clone_size: once

cdr3_aa: CASSSGLAERYEQYF
cdr3_nt: TGCGCCAGCAGCTCGGGACTAGCGGAGCGATACGAGCAGTACTTC
v_call: TRBV5-1
d_call: TRBD2
j_call: TRBJ2-7
clone_size: -

cdr3_aa: CASSLTGMNTEAFF
cdr3_nt: TGCGCCAGCAGCTTGACAGGGATGAACACTGAAGCTTTCTTT
v_call: TRBV5-1
d_call: -
j_call: TRBJ1-1
clone_size: once

cdr3_aa: CASSQNTGELFF
cdr3_nt: TGTGCCAGCAGCCAGAACACCGGGGAGCTGTTTTTT
v_call: TRBV9
d_call: -
j_call: TRBJ2-2
clone_size: -

cdr3_aa: CASSPQTSGGLYNEQFF
cdr3_nt: TGTGCCAGCAGCCCTCAGACTAGCGGGGGTCTTTACAATGAGCAGTTCTTC
v_call: TRBV7-2
d_call: TRBD2
j_call: TRBJ2-1
clone_size: -

cdr3_aa: CASTRQGPNTEAFF
cdr3_nt: TGCGCCAGCACCCGACAGGGGCCGAACACTGAAGCTTTCTTT
v_call: TRBV10-2
d_call: TRBD1
j_call: TRBJ1-1
clone_size: -

cdr3_aa: CASSPGVMNTEAFF
cdr3_nt: TGCGCCAGCAGCCCCGGGGTGATGAACACTGAAGCTTTCTTT
v_call: TRBV4-1
d_call: -
j_call: TRBJ1-1
clone_size: -

cdr3_aa: CASSSGTGQETQYF
cdr3_nt: TGTGCCAGCAGTTCCGGGACAGGGCAAGAGACCCAGTACTTC
v_call: TRBV2
d_call: TRBD1
j_call: TRBJ2-5
clone_size: -

cdr3_aa: CAISEAILNSPLHF
cdr3_nt: TGTGCCATCAGTGAAGCGATCTTGAATTCACCCCTCCACTTT
v_call: TRBV10-3
d_call: -
j_call: TRBJ1-6
clone_size: -

cdr3_aa: CASSLAAGSSYNSPLHF
cdr3_nt: TGTGCCAGCAGCTTGGCCGCCGGTAGCTCCTATAATTCACCCCTCCACTTT
v_call: TRBV5-4
d_call: -
j_call: TRBJ1-6
clone_size: once

cdr3_aa: CSVARGYDTEAFF
cdr3_nt: TGCAGCGTTGCCCGGGGGTATGACACTGAAGCTTTCTTT
v_call: TRBV29-1
d_call: -
j_call: TRBJ1-1
clone_size: -

cdr3_aa: CASNPGGLRSGNTIYF
cdr3_nt: TGTGCCAGCAACCCAGGAGGGCTACGCTCTGGAAACACCATATATTTT
v_call: TRBV4-2
d_call: -
j_call: TRBJ1-3
clone_size: -

cdr3_aa: CASSRGGVAQYF
cdr3_nt: TGTGCCAGCAGCCGCGGGGGTGTGGCCCAGTACTTC
v_call: TRBV11-2
d_call: TRBD2
j_call: TRBJ2-5
clone_size: once

cdr3_aa: CAISEAYTGANEKLFF
cdr3_nt: TGTGCCATCAGTGAGGCCTACACAGGGGCAAATGAAAAACTGTTTTTT
v_call: TRBV10-3
d_call: TRBD1
j_call: TRBJ1-4
clone_size: -

cdr3_aa: CASSPDRGTEAFF
cdr3_nt: TGTGCCAGCTCACCAGACAGGGGGACTGAAGCTTTCTTT
v_call: TRBV18
d_call: TRBD1
j_call: TRBJ1-1
clone_size: -

cdr3_aa: CASSESVSGSLHF
cdr3_nt: TGTGCCAGCAGTGAATCCGTGTCCGGGAGCCTCCACTTT
v_call: TRBV25-1
d_call: -
j_call: TRBJ1-6
clone_size: -

cdr3_aa: CASSLALTGTAFF
cdr3_nt: TGTGCCAGCAGCTTAGCCCTGACAGGGACCGCTTTCTTT
v_call: TRBV7-8
d_call: TRBD1
j_call: TRBJ1-1
clone_size: -

cdr3_aa: CASSQTAGGPWVTDTQYF
cdr3_nt: TGTGCCAGCAGCCAGACGGCGGGGGGGCCTTGGGTCACAGATACGCAGTATTTT
v_call: TRBV14
d_call: TRBD2
j_call: TRBJ2-3
clone_size: -

cdr3_aa: CASSFYPSTGRPQHF
cdr3_nt: TGTGCCAGCAGTTTTTACCCGAGTACAGGACGGCCCCAGCATTTT
v_call: TRBV27
d_call: -
j_call: TRBJ1-5
clone_size: once

cdr3_aa: CASSLAEWYGTEAFF
cdr3_nt: TGCGCCAGCAGCTTGGCCGAGTGGTACGGGACTGAAGCTTTCTTT
v_call: TRBV5-1
d_call: -
j_call: TRBJ1-1
clone_size: -

cdr3_aa: CASSYTTAPYNEQFF
cdr3_nt: TGTGCCAGCAGTTACACCACAGCCCCCTACAATGAGCAGTTCTTC
v_call: TRBV6-5
d_call: -
j_call: TRBJ2-1
clone_size: -

cdr3_aa: CASSEEDNSNQPQHF
cdr3_nt: TGTGCCAGCAGTGAGGAAGACAATAGCAATCAGCCCCAGCATTTT
v_call: TRBV2
d_call: -
j_call: TRBJ1-5
clone_size: -

cdr3_aa: CASRGYSNQPQHF
cdr3_nt: TGTGCCAGCAGGGGCTATAGCAATCAGCCCCAGCATTTT
v_call: TRBV6-5
d_call: -
j_call: TRBJ1-5
clone_size: -

cdr3_aa: CASGSGQGYTGELFF
cdr3_nt: TGTGCCAGCGGATCGGGACAGGGATACACCGGGGAGCTGTTTTTT
v_call: TRBV7-6
d_call: TRBD1
j_call: TRBJ2-2
clone_size: -